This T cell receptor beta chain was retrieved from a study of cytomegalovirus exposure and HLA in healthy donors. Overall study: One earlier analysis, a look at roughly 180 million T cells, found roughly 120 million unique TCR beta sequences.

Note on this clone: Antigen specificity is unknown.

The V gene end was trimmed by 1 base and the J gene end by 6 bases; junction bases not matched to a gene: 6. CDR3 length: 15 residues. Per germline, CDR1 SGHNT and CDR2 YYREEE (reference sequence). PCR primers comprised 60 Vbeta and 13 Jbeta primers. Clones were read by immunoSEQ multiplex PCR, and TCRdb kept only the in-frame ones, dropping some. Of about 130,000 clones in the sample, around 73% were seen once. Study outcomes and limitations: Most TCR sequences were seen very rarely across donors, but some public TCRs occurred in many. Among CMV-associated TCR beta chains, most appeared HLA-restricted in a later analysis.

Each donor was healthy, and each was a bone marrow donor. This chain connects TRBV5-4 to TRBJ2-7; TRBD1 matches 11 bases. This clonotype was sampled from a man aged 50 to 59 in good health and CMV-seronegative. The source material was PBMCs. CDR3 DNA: TGTGCCAGCAGCTTGTCCAGGACAGGGGGCTTCGAGCAGTACTTC. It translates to CASSLSRTGGFEQYF.